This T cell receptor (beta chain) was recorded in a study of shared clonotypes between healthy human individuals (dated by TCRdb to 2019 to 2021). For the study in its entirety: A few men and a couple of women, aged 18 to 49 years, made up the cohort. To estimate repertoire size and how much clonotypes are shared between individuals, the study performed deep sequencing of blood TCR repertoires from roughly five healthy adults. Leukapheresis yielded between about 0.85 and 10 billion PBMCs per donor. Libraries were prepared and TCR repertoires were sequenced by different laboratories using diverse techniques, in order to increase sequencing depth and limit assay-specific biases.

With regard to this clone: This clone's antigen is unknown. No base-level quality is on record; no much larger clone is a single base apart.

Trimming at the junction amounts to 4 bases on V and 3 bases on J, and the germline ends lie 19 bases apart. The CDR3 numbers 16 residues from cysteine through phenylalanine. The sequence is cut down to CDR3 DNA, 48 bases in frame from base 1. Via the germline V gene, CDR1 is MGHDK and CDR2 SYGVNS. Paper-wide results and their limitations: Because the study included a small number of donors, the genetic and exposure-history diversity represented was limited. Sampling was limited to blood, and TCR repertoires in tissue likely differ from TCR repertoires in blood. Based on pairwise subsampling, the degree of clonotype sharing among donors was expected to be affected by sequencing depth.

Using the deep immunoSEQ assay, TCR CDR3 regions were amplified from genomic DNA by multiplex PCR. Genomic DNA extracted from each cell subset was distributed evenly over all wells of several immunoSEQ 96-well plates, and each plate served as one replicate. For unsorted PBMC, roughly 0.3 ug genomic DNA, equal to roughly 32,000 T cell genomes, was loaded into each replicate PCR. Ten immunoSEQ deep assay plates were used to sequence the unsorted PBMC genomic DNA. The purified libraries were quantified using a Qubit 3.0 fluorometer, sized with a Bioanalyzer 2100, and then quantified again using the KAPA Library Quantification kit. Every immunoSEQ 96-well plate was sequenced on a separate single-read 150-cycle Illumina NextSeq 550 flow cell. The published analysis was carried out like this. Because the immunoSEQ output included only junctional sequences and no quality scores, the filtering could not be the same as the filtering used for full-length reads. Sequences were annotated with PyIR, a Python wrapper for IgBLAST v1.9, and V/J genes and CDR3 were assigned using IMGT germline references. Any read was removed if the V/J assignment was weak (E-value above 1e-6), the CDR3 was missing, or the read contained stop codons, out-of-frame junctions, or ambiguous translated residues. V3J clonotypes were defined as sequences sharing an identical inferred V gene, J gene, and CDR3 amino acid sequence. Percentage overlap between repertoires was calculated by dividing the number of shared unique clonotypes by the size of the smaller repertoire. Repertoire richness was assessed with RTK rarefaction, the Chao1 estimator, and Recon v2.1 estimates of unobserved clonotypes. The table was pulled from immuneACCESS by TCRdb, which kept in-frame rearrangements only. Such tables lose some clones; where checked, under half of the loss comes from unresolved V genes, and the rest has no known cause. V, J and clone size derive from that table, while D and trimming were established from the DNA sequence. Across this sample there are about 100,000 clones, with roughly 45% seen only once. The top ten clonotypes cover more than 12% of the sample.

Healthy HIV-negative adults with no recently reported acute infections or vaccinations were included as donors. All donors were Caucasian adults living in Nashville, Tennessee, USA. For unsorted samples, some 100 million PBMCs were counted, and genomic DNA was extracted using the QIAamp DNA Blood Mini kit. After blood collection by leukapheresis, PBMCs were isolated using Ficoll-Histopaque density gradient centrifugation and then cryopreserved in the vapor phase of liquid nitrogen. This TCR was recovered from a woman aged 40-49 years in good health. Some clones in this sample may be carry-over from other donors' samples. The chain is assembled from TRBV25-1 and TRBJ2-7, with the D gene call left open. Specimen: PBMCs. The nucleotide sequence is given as TGTGCCAGCAGTGGACTTACACGGATTAAAGGCTACGAGCAGTACTTC. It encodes CASSGLTRIKGYEQYF.